The entry below describes one T cell receptor beta chain. This clonotype showed up just a few times. Its antigen remains undetermined. Base qualities were left out, and no much larger clone turns up one base away. The treatment or condition label corresponds to: live attenuated yellow fever vaccine strain. PBMCs were isolated from peripheral blood using a standard Ficoll-Paque protocol. Dynabeads CD4 and CD8 positive selection kits were used to isolate CD4 and CD8 T-cell fractions. TriZol was used to extract RNA from bulk PBMCs, CD4 and CD8 fractions, and dextramer-positive and dextramer-negative fractions. These reads were obtained on an Illumina NovaSeq 6000. TCR cDNA was synthesized by 5'RACE template switching, through which a universal primer site and unique molecular identifiers were introduced. Priming for cDNA synthesis came from both the TCR alpha and TCR beta constant segments. Library amplification involved two PCR steps, and the second step added sample barcodes and sequencing adapters. Sequencing of libraries was performed on Illumina HiSeq 2500 (2x100 bp) or NovaSeq (2x150 bp). The authors processed their data as follows. Demultiplexing of reads and collapsing into UMI consensus sequences were performed with MIGEC, and V(D)J alignment was carried out with MiXCR. Clonotypes responding to the vaccine were identified with edgeR on replicate PBMC samples, with the criteria of FDR below 0.01 and a log2 fold change above 5 up to day 15. CD4 or CD8 identity was assigned to each bulk clonotype according to whether the clonotype was present at higher abundance in the sequenced CD4 repertoire or the sequenced CD8 repertoire. The public reads were quality trimmed at Q25 with fastp and then assembled into clones with MiXCR by TCRdb, keeping productive beta chains. Each record represents a unique CDR3 protein, reported with the most common genes and DNA among its rows. The V and J calls and clone size come from TCRdb's table, not from the authors' own analysis. Counted in this sample were approximately 250,000 distinct CDR3 sequences; around 4.9% of them appeared once. The top ten hold about 3.5% of the sample.

This sample was taken from a study of T cells after yellow fever vaccination (dated by TCRdb to between 2018 and 2021). A note on the overall study: The SMART-Seq v4 Ultra Low Input RNA kit was used to prepare libraries from fractions with low cell numbers. Blood was drawn at multiple timepoints before and after primary and secondary immunization, with bulk PBMC replicates and cell subsets isolated. To follow T-cell clones before and after both primary and booster YFV17D yellow fever vaccination, bulk TCR alpha and beta repertoires underwent longitudinal sequencing. Two healthy male donors made up the cohort, one aged 18 to 29 years and the other aged 30 to 39 years.

Here is what the overall study found, with its caveats: A small share of clonotypes was detected in both CD4 and CD8 compartments, with the overlap likely arising from convergent recombination. Computational filtering was needed because FACS-sorted repertoires could contain abundant contaminating clonotypes from the bulk population. Only two donors were included in the study, so the extent to which the findings can be generalized is limited. After the booster, most clones that had expanded after primary vaccination were detected again (nearly 98% of CD4 and 70% to 90% of CD8), suggesting broad maintenance of memory. Compared with the primary T-cell response, the secondary T-cell response was weaker but faster, peaking on day 5 rather than day 15.

V sheds 6 bases and J sheds 5 bases, leaving 14 bases between their ends. The germline V gene encodes CDR1 SGHTA and CDR2 FQGNSA. The CDR3 numbers 13 residues from cysteine through phenylalanine. Only CDR3 DNA is held: 39 bases, read in frame from base 1. Recombination joined TRBV7-2 with TRBJ2-7, with no confidently assigned D gene. The receptor's source is a man aged 18 to 30 who received the YFV17D yellow fever vaccine. The material sequenced was CD4+ T cells sorted from PBMCs, taken on the day of the yellow fever booster vaccination. The sequenced DNA: TGTGCCAGCAGACCTCCCTCTAAGGACGAGCAGTACTTC. This translates into CASRPPSKDEQYF. When the CDR3 is completed using the reference TRBV7-2 and TRBJ2-7 genes on either side, the full variable domain is GAGVSQSPSNKVTEKGKDVELRCDPISGHTALYWYRQSLGQGLEFLIYFQGNSAPDKSGLPSDRFSAERTGGSVSTLTIQRTQQEDSAVYLCASRPPSKDEQYFGPGTRLTVT.